The 17 T cell receptor beta chains below all came from one sample that was sequenced in a study of STAT5B mutations in CD4+ large granular lymphocyte leukemia. Repertoires were generated with immunoSEQ multiplex PCR, while TCRdb's copy carries only in-frame clones and drops some. This sample carries approximately 24,000 clones, roughly 79% of them seen once, and the ten largest clones take about 0.35%. The sample was CD4+ T cells from blood buffy coats. The receptors were sampled from a human donor in good health.

V gene TRBV6-1 combines with J gene TRBJ1-5, with no clear D. V was shortened by 7 bases and J by 4 bases, with 11 bases between the two germline ends. CDR1 and CDR2 from the germline V gene are MNHNS and SASEGT. The CDR3 has 13 amino acids. The CDR3 is CASNDPGNQPQHF. For the CDR3, the DNA is TGTGCCAGCAATGATCCGGGGAATCAGCCCCAGCATTTT.

The sample holds a few counts of this clone. The chain joins TRBV2 to TRBJ2-7; tentative D call: TRBD2 (6 bases). Germline-derived CDR1 and CDR2 are SNHLY and FYNNEI. The CDR3 loop spans 13 amino acids. The V end lost 8 bases, the J end lost 2 bases, and 13 bases lay between the germline ends. CDR3 sequence reads: CASGGVFAYEQYF. CDR3 coding DNA: TGTGCCAGCGGCGGGGTTTTTGCCTACGAGCAGTACTTC.

The gene calls are TRBV7-9 and TRBJ2-3, with 14 bases aligning to TRBD2. Germline V gene lookup returns CDR1 SEHNR and CDR2 FQNEAQ (reference sequence). The CDR3 is made up of 15 amino acids. V shed 5 bases and J 6 bases; nucleotides not matched to a gene: 4. CDR3 sequence reads: CASSLTSGRGDTQYF. CDR3 coding DNA: TGTGCCAGCAGCCTGACTAGCGGGAGGGGTGATACGCAGTATTTT.

In nucleotides, the CDR3 is TGTGCCAGCAGTTCCTGGACTAGCGGGGACACAGATACGCAGTATTTT. Amino acid sequence: CASSSWTSGDTDTQYF. The rearrangement uses TRBV6-5 and TRBJ2-3; TRBD2 aligns across 12 bases. V shed 4 bases, J shed 2 bases, and the junction held 4 bases outside the gene matches. Germline CDR1 MNHEY, CDR2 SVGAGI. CDR3 length: 16 amino acids.

The rearrangement links TRBV7-8 to TRBJ2-2, with 10 bases matching TRBD2. V gave up 5 bases and J gave up 0 bases; unmatched junction bases: 9. The CDR3 totals 18 residues. CDR1 is SGHVS, CDR2 FQNEAQ, per germline. The CDR3 protein is CASSARLAGNANTGELFF. As DNA, the CDR3 is TGTGCCAGCAGCGCACGACTAGCGGGCAACGCGAACACCGGGGAGCTGTTTTTT.

The chain recombines TRBV5-4 with TRBJ1-1, with no clear D. Germline V CDR1 and CDR2: SGHNT, YYREEE (reference sequence). V was trimmed by 4 bases and J by 1 base, leaving 17 bases between them. The CDR3 is 16 residues long. DNA of the CDR3: TGTGCCAGCAGCACCTTTCCCGGTCTAAAGAACACTGAAGCTTTCTTT. Translating gives CASSTFPGLKNTEAFF.

The genes are TRBV7-6 and TRBJ2-3, with D possibly TRBD2 on 6 matching bases. Per the germline V gene, CDR1 is SGHVS and CDR2 is FNYEAQ. CDR3 length equals 15 residues. V was trimmed by 5 bases and J by 0 bases, leaving 12 bases between them. CDR3 in amino acids: CASSSSGQSTDTQYF. In DNA form, the CDR3 reads TGTGCCAGCAGCAGTAGCGGCCAAAGCACAGATACGCAGTATTTT.

J is TRBJ2-7 and V is TRBV6-6, with a possible D match to TRBD2 (6 bases). Germline V gene sequence: CDR1 MNHNY, CDR2 SVGAGI (reference sequence). This CDR3 is 15 amino acids long. The V end was cut by 0 bases, the J end by 5 bases, with 14 bases between. The CDR3 reads CASSYSQLAFHEQYF. DNA for the CDR3: TGTGCCAGCAGTTACTCACAGCTAGCGTTTCACGAGCAGTACTTC.

J is TRBJ1-2 and V is TRBV7-9; D uncertain. V was pared by 2 bases and J by 5 bases, with 9 bases between. The CDR3 is made up of 13 amino acids. Germline V CDR1 and CDR2: SEHNR, FQNEAQ (reference sequence). Here the CDR3 DNA reads TGTGCCAGCAGCTTACCCTTGGGGTATGGCTACACCTTC. Protein sequence: CASSLPLGYGYTF.

J is TRBJ2-4 and V is TRBV5-6; 10 nucleotides line up with TRBD1. Germline trimming cut 4 bases from V and 7 bases from J; bases unmatched to any gene: 5. The CDR3 spans 14 residues. From germline, CDR1 is SGHDT and CDR2 YYEEEE. CDR3 region: CASSLRQGANIQYF. CDR3 nucleotides: TGTGCCAGCAGCCTTCGACAGGGGGCGAACATTCAGTACTTC. Full variable domain (outside the CDR3, taken from reference TRBV5-6 and TRBJ2-4): DAGVTQSPTHLIKTRGQQVTLRCSPKSGHDTVSWYQQALGQGPQFIFQYYEEEERQRGNFPDRFSGHQFPNYSSELNVNALLLGDSALYLCASSLRQGANIQYFGAGTRLSVL.

The CDR3 loop reads CASSQEGQPTDTQYF. The CDR3 DNA sequence: TGTGCCAGCAGCCAAGAAGGTCAGCCCACAGATACGCAGTATTTT. This chain joins TRBV4-2 and TRBJ2-3, with D unclear. Germline V lookup: CDR1 LGHNA, CDR2 YNFKEQ. V lost 0 bases and J lost 2, with 9 bases in between. The CDR3 spans 15 residues.

CDR3 coding DNA: TGTGCCAGCAGCTTTAGAGGCAACAATCAGCCCCAGCATTTT. This encodes CASSFRGNNQPQHF. The genes are TRBV5-6 and TRBJ1-5, with unresolved D. The germline V and J ends were trimmed by 2 bases and 3 bases, with 9 bases remaining between them. Germline CDR1 SGHDT, CDR2 YYEEEE. The CDR3 spans 14 residues.

This clone was seen a single time. V and J are TRBV5-1 and TRBJ2-4, with D unresolved. With 4 bases removed from V and 0 bases from J, the gap between germline ends came to 17 bases. The germline V gene encodes CDR1 SGHRS and CDR2 YFSETQ. The CDR3 totals 17 residues. DNA of the CDR3: TGCGCCAGCAGCCCCGAACTTACCAGTCTAGCCAAAAACATTCAGTACTTC. This translates into CASSPELTSLAKNIQYF.

The chain is built from TRBV5-6 and TRBJ1-4, with D maybe TRBD1 (5 bases). CDR1 is SGHDT, CDR2 YYEEEE, per germline. V was shortened by 4 bases and J by 6 bases, with 19 bases between the two germline ends. This CDR3 is built from 16 residues. This chain's CDR3 is CASSPLPGGGDEKLFF. The CDR3 DNA reads TGTGCCAGCAGCCCCCTCCCGGGAGGAGGGGATGAAAAACTGTTTTTT.

The CDR3 DNA reads TGTGCCAGCAGTGACCTACTACAGGGGAAGTCTAACTATGGCTACACCTTC. This codes for CASSDLLQGKSNYGYTF. The chain has TRBV6-1 and TRBJ1-2; 7 bases agree with TRBD1. The CDR3 is 17 residues long. Trimming at V came to 3 bases and at J to 0 bases, leaving 10 bases not matched to a gene. Germline loops: CDR1 MNHNS, CDR2 SASEGT.

CDR3 in DNA: TGCGCCAGCAGCTTCGGCAGTCCCTATGAACTTAGAGGTGAAAAACTGTTTTTT. Its protein product is CASSFGSPYELRGEKLFF. The rearrangement joins TRBV5-1 to TRBJ1-4; D gene unclear. Trimming left V 2 bases short and J 7 bases short, with 24 bases between. The CDR3 loop spans 18 amino acids. Germline V gives CDR1 SGHRS, CDR2 YFSETQ.

This chain uses TRBV6-1 with TRBJ2-5; possibly TRBD1 or TRBD2 for D (5 bases each). V dropped 7 bases and J dropped 4 bases, with 13 bases sitting between them. Germline V gives CDR1 MNHNS, CDR2 SASEGT. The CDR3 covers 13 residues. This CDR3 reads CASNTGTGETQYF. CDR3 bases: TGTGCCAGCAATACCGGGACCGGAGAGACCCAGTACTTC.